This record concerns one T cell receptor beta chain sequence. The data were obtained in a study of blood T cell repertoires in COVID-19. Study-level background: Sites across the United States, Italy and Spain contributed samples from acute and convalescent COVID-19.

In the source study's methods: Cell counts per sample came from amplifying reference gene primers. The table came from immunoSEQ multiplex PCR; TCRdb's copy has only in-frame clones and leaves some out. The V and J calls and clone size are taken from that table; D and trimming were inferred from the DNA. The sample consists of 120,000 or so clones, around nine tenths of them appearing once. The specimen was peripheral blood. The source is a woman aged 45-65 years with acute or convalescent COVID-19.

For the CDR3, the DNA is TGTGCCAGCAGCCCTTATATCGGGGCCCAGTACTTC. This gives the protein CASSPYIGAQYF. The rearrangement joins TRBV7-2 to TRBJ2-5; D is possibly TRBD2 (5 bases). Germline V CDR1 and CDR2: SGHTA, FQGNSA. V lost 5 bases to trimming and J lost 9 bases, with 13 bases between them. The CDR3 length is 12 residues.